The clone carrying this T cell receptor beta chain was seen a few times. What it binds is unknown. Germline V gives CDR1 SNHLY, CDR2 FYNNEI. The CDR3 covers 18 residues. Trimming pared 4 bases from V and 4 bases from J, leaving 25 bases between. This record comes from a study of shared clonotypes between healthy human individuals. Study summary: Researchers drew samples from two women and three men aged 18 to 49. The plates for each donor numbered three CD4 naive, three CD4 memory, two CD8 naive and one CD8 memory.

The study, taken as a whole, reports: Investigators collected only blood, and repertoires in tissues likely differ. Naive CD4 clonotypes were shared across several donors at 4.5% to 6.5%.

The protocol was immunoSEQ multiplex PCR, while the TCRdb copy is restricted to in-frame clones and leaves out a portion. The sample consists of approximately 720,000 clones, about three quarters of them appearing once. Sequencing input: memory CD4+ T cells sorted from blood. Subset described: CD45RA-negative fraction. The chain recombines TRBV2 with TRBJ1-1; D may be TRBD1 (5 bases). The sequence was obtained from a woman in her twenties or thirties in good health. CDR3 residues: CASSGTLDSFASVTEAFF. CDR3 nucleotide sequence: TGTGCCAGCAGTGGTACGCTTGACAGTTTTGCCTCGGTCACTGAAGCTTTCTTT.